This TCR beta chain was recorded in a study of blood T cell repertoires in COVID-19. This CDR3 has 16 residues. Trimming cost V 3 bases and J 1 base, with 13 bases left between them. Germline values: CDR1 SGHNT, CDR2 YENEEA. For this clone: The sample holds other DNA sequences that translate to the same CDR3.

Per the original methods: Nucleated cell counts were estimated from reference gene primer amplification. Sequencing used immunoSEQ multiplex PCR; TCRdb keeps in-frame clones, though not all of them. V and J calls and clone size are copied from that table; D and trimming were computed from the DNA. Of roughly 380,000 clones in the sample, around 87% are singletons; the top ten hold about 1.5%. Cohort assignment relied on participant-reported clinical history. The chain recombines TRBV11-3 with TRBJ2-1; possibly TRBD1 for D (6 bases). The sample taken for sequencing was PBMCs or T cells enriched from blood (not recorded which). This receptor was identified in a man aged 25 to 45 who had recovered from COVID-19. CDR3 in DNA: TGTGCCAGCAGCTTGTCGGCAGGGGTTTCCTACAATGAGCAGTTCTTC. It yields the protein CASSLSAGVSYNEQFF.